The 11 T cell receptor beta chains listed next were all sequenced from one sample in a study of T-cell memory formation after mild COVID-19. MiXCR, applied by TCRdb to the 5' RACE reads, yields one record per CDR3 protein. The sample lists about 200,000 distinct CDR3 sequences; over 9% were seen once. The sample taken for sequencing was PBMCs or a T cell subset sorted from them (not recorded which). Receptor source: a man aged 18 to 30 who had mild COVID-19 (a few samples of this study predate the infection). Cell type and time point are not known.

The genes are TRBV12-3 or TRBV12-4 and TRBJ1-5, with no clear D. This CDR3 spans 15 amino acids. Trimming removed 1 base from V and 3 bases from J, with 10 bases in between. This CDR3 is CASSLGEVDNQPQHF. The CDR3 DNA follows: TGTGCCAGCAGTTTAGGGGAGGTCGACAATCAGCCCCAGCATTTT.

This clonotype has a handful of counts. The rearrangement joins TRBV30 to TRBJ2-5; possibly TRBD1 for D (5 bases). Germline assignment: CDR1 GTSNPN and CDR2 SVGIG (reference sequence). With 2 bases removed from V and 6 bases from J, the gap between germline ends came to 13 bases. This CDR3 region has 13 residues. CDR3 residues: CAWSKGDRQTQYF. CDR3 sequence (DNA): TGTGCCTGGAGTAAAGGAGACAGACAGACCCAGTACTTC.

This clonotype was counted a few times. The rearrangement uses TRBV7-2 and TRBJ1-2, with 10 nucleotides matching TRBD1. The V segment lost 0 bases and the J segment 4 bases; nucleotides outside the gene matches: 8. CDR3 size: 17 residues. In germline, CDR1 is SGHTA, CDR2 FQGNSA. The CDR3 loop reads CASSLAPGQGNGYGYTF. CDR3 in DNA: TGTGCCAGCAGCTTAGCGCCGGGACAGGGGAATGGCTATGGCTACACCTTC.

This sequence joins TRBV25-1 and TRBJ2-5, with TRBD2 identical over 8 bases. Trimming removed 2 bases from V and 3 bases from J; junction bases left unmatched: 2. The germline CDR1 and CDR2 sequences are MGHDK and SYGVNS. This CDR3 is built from 14 residues. The CDR3: CASSEAGGKETQYF. The CDR3 coding sequence is TGTGCCAGCAGTGAAGCGGGGGGAAAAGAGACCCAGTACTTC.

This clonotype has a handful of counts. The chain joins TRBV19 to TRBJ1-2; D remains ambiguous. The CDR3 has 13 amino acids. V shed 6 bases and J shed 2 bases, with 10 bases lying between them. Per the germline V gene, CDR1 is LNHDA and CDR2 is SQIVND (reference sequence). CDR3 protein: CASSPAQNYGYTF. In nucleotides, the CDR3 is TGTGCCAGTAGCCCCGCACAAAACTATGGCTACACCTTC.

This clonotype was seen a handful of times. The chain combines TRBV6-5 with TRBJ2-7, with D possibly called TRBD1 or TRBD2 (5 bases each). The germline V gene encodes CDR1 MNHEY and CDR2 SVGAGI. With 2 bases removed from V and 7 bases from J, the gap between germline ends came to 12 bases. CDR3 length equals 13 residues. The CDR3 loop reads CASSYNGGSEQYF. In DNA form, the CDR3 reads TGTGCCAGCAGTTACAATGGGGGTTCGGAGCAGTACTTC.

The chain carries TRBV5-6 and TRBJ1-6, with TRBD1 identical over 9 bases. Germline CDR1 SGHDT, CDR2 YYEEEE. V lost 4 bases and J lost 7; bases outside the gene matches: 6. The length of the CDR3 is 15 residues. The CDR3 protein is CASSHGDRENSPLHF. CDR3 bases: TGTGCCAGCAGCCATGGGGACAGGGAAAATTCACCCCTCCACTTT.

The chain employs TRBV7-2 and TRBJ2-1, with 10 bases aligning to TRBD2. Trimming took 0 bases from V and 9 from J; bases not matched to a gene: 11. From germline, CDR1 is SGHTA and CDR2 FQGNSA. The CDR3 extends over 17 amino acids. The chain's CDR3 is CASSLARASGGASEQFF. CDR3 nucleotides: TGTGCCAGCAGCTTAGCAAGGGCAAGCGGGGGGGCTAGTGAGCAGTTCTTC.

This chain uses TRBV20-1 with TRBJ1-2; 9 positions agree with TRBD1. The germline V gene has CDR1 DFQATT and CDR2 SNEGSKA (reference sequence). Losses at the gene ends were 5 bases for V and 2 bases for J; bases not matched to a gene: 9. This CDR3 contains 15 residues. The CDR3 nucleotides read TGCAGTGCTCCCCCGGGACAGGGAAGAAACTATGGCTACACCTTC. Protein product: CSAPPGQGRNYGYTF.

The chain couples TRBV11-2 to TRBJ2-3, with D maybe TRBD1 (5 bases). The germline V and J ends were trimmed by 2 bases and 1 base, with 13 bases remaining between them. The CDR3 covers 16 residues. Germline V gene sequence: CDR1 SGHAT, CDR2 FQNNGV. The CDR3: CASSLWAVGGTDTQYF. CDR3 DNA sequence: TGTGCCAGCAGCTTATGGGCCGTAGGGGGCACAGATACGCAGTATTTT.

This chain connects TRBV7-9 to TRBJ1-1, with a tentative D call TRBD1 (5 bases). Germline-derived CDR1 and CDR2 are SEHNR and FQNEAQ (reference sequence). The CDR3 has 11 amino acids. V dropped 7 bases and J dropped 6 bases, with 9 bases sitting between them. CDR3 coding DNA: TGTGCCAGCACTCAGACAGCTGAAGCTTTCTTT. Protein sequence: CASTQTAEAFF.